This TCR beta chain was identified in a study of CD8+ T cells in alopecia areata. In each case, RNA was isolated and then reverse transcribed into cDNA as the sequencing template. Using immunoSEQ multiplex PCR, the repertoire was profiled, and TCRdb retains in-frame clones only, with some absent. There are around 120,000 clones in the sample; less than 70% occur only once, and around 2.8% lies in the top ten. The CDR3 length is 14 residues. Germline values: CDR1 SEHNR, CDR2 FQNEAQ (reference sequence). V shed 0 bases and J shed 6 bases, with 11 bases lying between them. Input material: CD4+ T cells sorted from blood. This chain links TRBV7-9 with TRBJ2-5; D could derive from TRBD1 or TRBD2 (6 bases each). The clonotype originates from a human donor in good health. The CDR3 region is CASSLAGGLKTQYF. The CDR3 bases are TGTGCCAGCAGCTTAGCGGGGGGCTTGAAGACCCAGTACTTC.